These T cell receptor beta chains were read from a single sample in a study of T cells after yellow fever vaccination. In TCRdb, the 5' RACE reads were re-called with MiXCR into one record per CDR3 protein. Of 500,000 to 550,000 distinct CDR3 sequences listed, 21% are singletons. The sequenced sample was PBMCs, obtained roughly 20 days after the first yellow fever vaccination. The receptor set was obtained from a man younger than 30 who received the YFV17D yellow fever vaccine. CDR3s include the opening cysteine and the closing phenylalanine or tryptophan. The D gene is left open where the match is weak. The size field is filled for only some rows; it gives once, few, many or a size class.

d_call	j_call	clone_size	v_call	cdr3_aa	cdr3_nt
.	TRBJ1-5	few	TRBV20-1	CSARDRGRQPQHF	TGCAGTGCTAGAGACCGGGGGCGTCAGCCCCAGCATTTT
TRBD2	TRBJ2-7	.	TRBV20-1	CSAKGLAIYEQYF	TGCAGTGCTAAGGGACTAGCGATCTACGAGCAGTACTTC
.	TRBJ2-2	.	TRBV9	CASTVGPNTGELFF	TGTGCCAGCACCGTTGGTCCAAACACCGGGGAGCTGTTTTTT
.	TRBJ2-3	.	TRBV11-2	CASSYLPGTQYF	TGTGCCAGCAGCTACCTACCGGGGACGCAGTATTTT
TRBD1	TRBJ1-6	few	TRBV4-3	CASSQGTGGHSPLHF	TGCGCCAGCAGCCAGGGGACAGGGGGCCATTCACCCCTCCACTTT
TRBD2	TRBJ2-1	.	TRBV20-1	CSAREYGGASYNEQFF	TGCAGTGCTAGAGAGTACGGGGGGGCTTCCTACAATGAGCAGTTCTTC
TRBD1	TRBJ1-1	few	TRBV11-2	CASSQGVGQGNTEAFF	TGTGCCAGCAGCCAGGGGGTGGGACAGGGGAACACTGAAGCTTTCTTT
TRBD1	TRBJ2-6	many	TRBV5-5	CASSFTGGPGANVLTF	TGTGCCAGCAGTTTTACAGGGGGGCCTGGGGCCAACGTCCTGACTTTC
.	TRBJ2-7	.	TRBV12-3/TRBV12-4	CASSLNSFYEQYF	TGTGCCAGCAGTTTAAACAGTTTCTACGAGCAGTACTTC
.	TRBJ2-2	few	TRBV4-1	CASSQDLGVNTGELFF	TGCGCCAGCAGCCAAGATCTCGGGGTAAACACCGGGGAGCTGTTTTTT
.	TRBJ2-7	few	TRBV7-2	CASSLAGQPRAYEQYF	TGTGCCAGCAGCTTAGCCGGACAGCCAAGGGCCTACGAGCAGTACTTC
TRBD1	TRBJ1-1	.	TRBV20-1	CSARLRGLGTEAFF	TGCAGTGCTCGCCTTAGGGGGCTCGGAACTGAAGCTTTCTTT
.	TRBJ1-5	many	TRBV5-6	CASSLGGYNSNQPQHF	TGTGCCAGCAGCTTGGGCGGGTATAATAGCAATCAGCCCCAGCATTTT
.	TRBJ2-1	.	TRBV27	CASRVEALGSYNEQFF	TGTGCCAGCAGAGTGGAGGCCCTGGGCTCCTACAATGAGCAGTTCTTC
.	TRBJ1-1	.	TRBV10-2	CASSGTAQNTEAFF	TGCGCCAGCAGTGGGACAGCGCAGAACACTGAAGCTTTCTTT
.	TRBJ1-6	few	TRBV5-1	CASSPTLSSYNSPLHF	TGCGCCAGCAGCCCAACGCTGAGCTCCTATAATTCACCCCTCCACTTT
TRBD2	TRBJ2-3	many	TRBV7-7	CASSYAAGGTDTQYF	TGTGCTAGCAGCTACGCAGCGGGGGGCACAGATACGCAGTATTTT
.	TRBJ2-1	.	TRBV20-1	CSARQGSSYNEQFF	TGCAGTGCTAGACAGGGGAGCTCCTACAATGAGCAGTTCTTC
.	TRBJ1-5	.	TRBV9	CASSVDPDVRQPQHF	TGTGCCAGCAGCGTAGATCCGGACGTACGTCAGCCCCAGCATTTT
TRBD1	TRBJ1-4	.	TRBV20-1	CSATRPPGQAYEKLFF	TGCAGTGCAACCAGACCACCGGGACAGGCCTATGAAAAACTGTTTTTT
.	TRBJ2-1	few	TRBV20-1	CSARAYEQFF	TGCAGTGCTAGAGCTTATGAGCAGTTCTTC
.	TRBJ1-5	.	TRBV10-3	CAISEAGGDQPQHF	TGTGCCATCAGTGAAGCGGGAGGGGATCAGCCCCAGCATTTT
.	TRBJ2-5	.	TRBV28	CASNQPGGPHWTQYF	TGTGCCAGCAATCAACCCGGGGGGCCTCATTGGACCCAGTACTTC
.	TRBJ1-6	few	TRBV5-6	CASSFGASPLHF	TGTGCCAGCAGCTTCGGGGCTTCCCCCCTCCACTTT
TRBD1	TRBJ2-2	.	TRBV5-6	CASSWDRYTGELFF	TGTGCCAGCAGCTGGGACAGGTACACCGGGGAGCTGTTTTTT
TRBD1	TRBJ2-3	few	TRBV10-3	CAISGGTGWTDTQYF	TGTGCCATCAGTGGCGGGACAGGGTGGACAGATACGCAGTATTTT
TRBD1	TRBJ1-6	few	TRBV4-1	CASSQDHATGDSPLHF	TGCGCCAGCAGCCAAGATCATGCGACAGGGGATTCACCCCTCCACTTT
TRBD1	TRBJ1-1	.	TRBV6-2/TRBV6-3	CASSYMTGGPIGTEAFF	TGTGCCAGCAGTTATATGACAGGGGGGCCGATCGGCACTGAAGCTTTCTTT
.	TRBJ2-5	.	TRBV30	CAWSVGFRRVGETQYF	TGTGCCTGGAGTGTGGGTTTCAGAAGGGTGGGGGAGACCCAGTACTTC
.	TRBJ1-6	.	TRBV6-1	CASSRAQSSPLHF	TGTGCCAGTTCACGGGCGCAGAGTTCACCCCTCCACTTT
.	TRBJ1-6	few	TRBV9	CASSSQPSGYNSPLHF	TGTGCCAGCAGCTCCCAGCCCTCGGGCTATAATTCACCCCTCCACTTT
TRBD2	TRBJ2-1	few	TRBV20-1	CSANSGGAEGNEQFF	TGCAGTGCTAATAGCGGGGGGGCCGAGGGCAATGAGCAGTTCTTC
.	TRBJ1-2	.	TRBV3-1	CASRRGFGYTF	TGTGCCAGCAGGCGAGGGTTCGGCTACACCTTC
.	TRBJ1-2	many	TRBV6-5	CASRTVPNYGYTF	TGTGCCAGCAGAACCGTACCTAACTATGGCTACACCTTC
.	TRBJ2-1	.	TRBV6-1	CASTWRRGRGNEQFF	TGTGCCAGCACCTGGAGGCGGGGGCGGGGGAATGAGCAGTTCTTC
.	TRBJ2-2	few	TRBV4-2	CASSQSTTVYTGELFF	TGTGCCAGCAGCCAGTCAACTACCGTTTACACCGGGGAGCTGTTTTTT
.	TRBJ2-1	few	TRBV7-8	CASSPRRDWAYNEQFF	TGTGCCAGCAGCCCCCGCAGGGATTGGGCATACAATGAGCAGTTCTTC